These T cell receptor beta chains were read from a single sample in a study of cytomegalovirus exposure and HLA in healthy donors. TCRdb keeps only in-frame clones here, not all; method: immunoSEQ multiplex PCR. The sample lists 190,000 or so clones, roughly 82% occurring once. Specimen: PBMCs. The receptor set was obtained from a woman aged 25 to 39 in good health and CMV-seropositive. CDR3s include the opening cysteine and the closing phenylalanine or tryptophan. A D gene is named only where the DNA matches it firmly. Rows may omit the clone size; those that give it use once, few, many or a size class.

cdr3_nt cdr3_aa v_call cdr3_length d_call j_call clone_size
TGTGCCAGCAGCTTGTGGGAGGGCCTCAATGAGCAGTTCTTC CASSLWEGLNEQFF TRBV7-3 14 TRBD2 TRBJ2-1 once
TGCGCCAGCAGCTTGGGGAGCGGTAGCACAGATACGCAGTATTTT CASSLGSGSTDTQYF TRBV5-1 15 - TRBJ2-3 -
TGTGCCAGCAGTCCCGGGACTTTTTTAGCCAAAAACATTCAGTACTTC CASSPGTFLAKNIQYF TRBV28 16 - TRBJ2-4 -
TGCGCCAGCAGCCAACCGTGGACTCTGGAAGCTTTCTTT CASSQPWTLEAFF TRBV4-1 13 - TRBJ1-1 -
TGTGCCAGCAGTTTTGACAGCTACCAAGATACGCAGTATTTT CASSFDSYQDTQYF TRBV7-2 14 - TRBJ2-3 -
TGTGCCAGCAGCCTAAGCGGGGGCCCTAGAGGCTACACCTTC CASSLSGGPRGYTF TRBV7-9 14 - TRBJ1-2 -
TGTGCCAGAACCGTCGGCGGGCTGAGAGCCAATGAGCAGTTCTTC CARTVGGLRANEQFF TRBV27 15 - TRBJ2-1 -
TGTGCCAGCAGCATTACTAGCACAGATACGCAGTATTTT CASSITSTDTQYF TRBV28 13 - TRBJ2-3 once
TGTGCCAGCAGTTTAAGTCTTCAGGGGGCATATGGCTACACCTTC CASSLSLQGAYGYTF TRBV27 15 TRBD1 TRBJ1-2 -
TGTGCCAGCAGCCCAAGGGGGCCCCCGGACGAGCAGTACTTC CASSPRGPPDEQYF TRBV6-5 14 TRBD1 TRBJ2-7 -
TGTGCCAGCAGTGACACTAGCGGACCCTCCTACGAGCAGTACTTC CASSDTSGPSYEQYF TRBV25-1 15 TRBD2 TRBJ2-7 -
TGCGCCAGCAGCTTGGGGGGCTACGGAGATTACGAGCAGTACTTC CASSLGGYGDYEQYF TRBV5-1 15 - TRBJ2-7 -
TGTGCCAGCAGCTTGGGACAGATGAACACTGAAGCTTTCTTT CASSLGQMNTEAFF TRBV7-6 14 TRBD1 TRBJ1-1 -
TGTGCCAGCAGACCGGGACAGGGGAGTGAGAACATTCAGTACTTC CASRPGQGSENIQYF TRBV7-9 15 TRBD1 TRBJ2-4 -
TGTGCCAGCGGGGCGAACACTGAAGCTTTCTTT CASGANTEAFF TRBV2 11 - TRBJ1-1 once
TGTGCCAGCAGCCCACTTAGCGGGAGGGCCAATAATGAGCAGTTCTTC CASSPLSGRANNEQFF TRBV11-2 16 TRBD2 TRBJ2-1 -
TGTGCCAGCACCTTAGCGGGAGGGCCCTATGAGCAGTTCTTC CASTLAGGPYEQFF TRBV7-2 14 TRBD2 TRBJ2-1 once
TGCGCCAGCAGCTTGGGGACAGGGCTCTATGGCTACACCTTC CASSLGTGLYGYTF TRBV5-1 14 TRBD1 TRBJ1-2 few
TGTGCCAGCAGTTCCCCGGCAGGGAACACAGATACGCAGTATTTT CASSSPAGNTDTQYF TRBV28 15 - TRBJ2-3 -
TGTGCCAGCAGCACCCCTTCGGTAACTGGTGTCGACGAGCAGTACTTC CASSTPSVTGVDEQYF TRBV5-4 16 - TRBJ2-7 -
TGTGCCTGGAGCTTTGGCGGACAGGGGAATGGCTACACCTTC CAWSFGGQGNGYTF TRBV30 14 TRBD1 TRBJ1-2 -
TGTGCCAGCCGCTGGGCAGGGGAGGAGACCCAGTACTTC CASRWAGEETQYF TRBV6-1 13 - TRBJ2-5 -
TGCAGCCTGAAGGCGGGGGGGGATACGCAGTATTTT CSLKAGGDTQYF TRBV29-1 12 TRBD2 TRBJ2-3 -
TGTGCCAGCAGTTTATCTCCGGGGATCCCGGGACAGTCGCGCGGCTACACCTTC CASSLSPGIPGQSRGYTF TRBV27 18 TRBD1 TRBJ1-2 once
TGCGCCAGCAGCCAGCCAAGAGGACAGAACAGAGCTAACTATGGCTACACCTTC CASSQPRGQNRANYGYTF TRBV4-1 18 - TRBJ1-2 -
TGTGCCTGGAGTAAGACAGGGGAGAGTGGCTACACCTTC CAWSKTGESGYTF TRBV30 13 TRBD1 TRBJ1-2 few
TGTGCCAGCAGGTGGGGACAGGACTATGGCTACACCTTC CASRWGQDYGYTF TRBV28 13 TRBD1 TRBJ1-2 -
TGTGCCAGCAGTGAAATAGGCAAGACGACGGGGAACACTGAAGCTTTCTTT CASSEIGKTTGNTEAFF TRBV2 17 - TRBJ1-1 -
TGCGCCAGCAGCCAAGATGTGCAGGGCTATCAGCCCCAGCATTTT CASSQDVQGYQPQHF TRBV4-1 15 - TRBJ1-5 -
TGTGCCACCCGGAATGGGGGGGAAGATAAAGGCGGGGAGCTGTTTTTT CATRNGGEDKGGELFF TRBV5-4 16 TRBD2 TRBJ2-2 -
TGTGCCAGCAGTTTACAGGGGTGGGGGCCCATGAACACTGAAGCTTTCTTT CASSLQGWGPMNTEAFF TRBV28 17 - TRBJ1-1 -
TGTGCCAGCAGCACCGAGACAGGTCCCGGCTACGAGCAGTACTTC CASSTETGPGYEQYF TRBV11-2 15 - TRBJ2-7 -
TGTGCCAGCAGCCCCGACCCGGGACTCTACAATGAGCAGTTCTTC CASSPDPGLYNEQFF TRBV11-3 15 - TRBJ2-1 -
TGTGCCAGCAGCTCCGGTCTCTCTGGAAACACCATATATTTT CASSSGLSGNTIYF TRBV11-2 14 - TRBJ1-3 once
TGTGCCAGCAGCTTGGCCGCGACAGGGGGCTACGAGCAGTACTTC CASSLAATGGYEQYF TRBV5-6 15 TRBD1 TRBJ2-7 -
TGTGCCAGCAGTTTAGCGGCCCTGAACACCGGGGAGCTGTTTTTT CASSLAALNTGELFF TRBV27 15 - TRBJ2-2 -
TGTGCCAGCAGCGGTTTTGGGGGCGGAAGCTCCTACGAGCAGTACTTC CASSGFGGGSSYEQYF TRBV28 16 - TRBJ2-7 -
TGTGCCAGCAGCTCCCACTTGTTAGGAGCGGGAGGCGATGAGCAGTTCTTC CASSSHLLGAGGDEQFF TRBV7-8 17 TRBD2 TRBJ2-1 once
TGTGCCAGCAGCTTTACGGCGGGACTGAACACTGAAGCTTTCTTT CASSFTAGLNTEAFF TRBV7-6 15 - TRBJ1-1 -
TGTGCCACCAGCAGAGGCCCCCCCGGCTCCTACGAGCAGTACTTC CATSRGPPGSYEQYF TRBV15 15 - TRBJ2-7 -
TGTGCCAGCAGCGTACAAACAGGGTTCGGCGAGCAGTACTTC CASSVQTGFGEQYF TRBV9 14 - TRBJ2-7 -
TGTGCCAGCAGCTTCCGGGGGAACACTGAAGCTTTCTTT CASSFRGNTEAFF TRBV5-8 13 - TRBJ1-1 -
TGTGCCAGTAGTACAGGAGCGGGGGACGAGCAGTACTTC CASSTGAGDEQYF TRBV19 13 TRBD2 TRBJ2-7 -
TGCGCCAGCAGCGCTAGCTCTGGGGCCAACGTCCTGACTTTC CASSASSGANVLTF TRBV5-1 14 - TRBJ2-6 -
TGTGCCAGCTCACCACCGGGACTAGCGGGAGATGGGGAGCAGTTCTTC CASSPPGLAGDGEQFF TRBV18 16 TRBD2 TRBJ2-1 -
TGTGCCAGCAGCTTAGTGAGTAGCAGGGGCGAGAATGAGCAGTTCTTC CASSLVSSRGENEQFF TRBV7-9 16 - TRBJ2-1 -
TGTGCCAGCAGGAAGCCGGGACTAGCGGGTTTGTTAAGCACAGATACGCAGTATTTT CASRKPGLAGLLSTDTQYF TRBV2 19 TRBD2 TRBJ2-3 -
TGTGCCAGCAGCCATCCTACGATCTACGAGCAGTACTTC CASSHPTIYEQYF TRBV5-4 13 - TRBJ2-7 -
TGTGCCAGCAGTGAACGGACAGGGAACGAGCAGTACTTC CASSERTGNEQYF TRBV6-4 13 TRBD1 TRBJ2-7 -
TGTGCCTGGGACAGGGCCACTGAAGCTTTCTTT CAWDRATEAFF TRBV30 11 TRBD1 TRBJ1-1 -
TGTGCCAGCAGCTCTTTGCCTCCGGGCGAGCAGTACTTC CASSSLPPGEQYF TRBV7-9 13 - TRBJ2-7 few
TGTGCCAGCCTTGAGTTGATCAACTATGGCTACACCTTC CASLELINYGYTF TRBV28 13 - TRBJ1-2 -
TGTGCCAGTAGTCCGCGGGGGACGAACACCGGGGAGCTGTTTTTT CASSPRGTNTGELFF TRBV19 15 TRBD2 TRBJ2-2 -
TGTGCCAGCAGACCCCTAGCGGCTTTCAATGAGCAGTTCTTC CASRPLAAFNEQFF TRBV6-1 14 TRBD2 TRBJ2-1 -
TGTGCCAGCAGTCCCGGGACTAGCGGGAGAGACGTGTTCTTC CASSPGTSGRDVFF TRBV11-3 14 TRBD2 TRBJ2-1 -